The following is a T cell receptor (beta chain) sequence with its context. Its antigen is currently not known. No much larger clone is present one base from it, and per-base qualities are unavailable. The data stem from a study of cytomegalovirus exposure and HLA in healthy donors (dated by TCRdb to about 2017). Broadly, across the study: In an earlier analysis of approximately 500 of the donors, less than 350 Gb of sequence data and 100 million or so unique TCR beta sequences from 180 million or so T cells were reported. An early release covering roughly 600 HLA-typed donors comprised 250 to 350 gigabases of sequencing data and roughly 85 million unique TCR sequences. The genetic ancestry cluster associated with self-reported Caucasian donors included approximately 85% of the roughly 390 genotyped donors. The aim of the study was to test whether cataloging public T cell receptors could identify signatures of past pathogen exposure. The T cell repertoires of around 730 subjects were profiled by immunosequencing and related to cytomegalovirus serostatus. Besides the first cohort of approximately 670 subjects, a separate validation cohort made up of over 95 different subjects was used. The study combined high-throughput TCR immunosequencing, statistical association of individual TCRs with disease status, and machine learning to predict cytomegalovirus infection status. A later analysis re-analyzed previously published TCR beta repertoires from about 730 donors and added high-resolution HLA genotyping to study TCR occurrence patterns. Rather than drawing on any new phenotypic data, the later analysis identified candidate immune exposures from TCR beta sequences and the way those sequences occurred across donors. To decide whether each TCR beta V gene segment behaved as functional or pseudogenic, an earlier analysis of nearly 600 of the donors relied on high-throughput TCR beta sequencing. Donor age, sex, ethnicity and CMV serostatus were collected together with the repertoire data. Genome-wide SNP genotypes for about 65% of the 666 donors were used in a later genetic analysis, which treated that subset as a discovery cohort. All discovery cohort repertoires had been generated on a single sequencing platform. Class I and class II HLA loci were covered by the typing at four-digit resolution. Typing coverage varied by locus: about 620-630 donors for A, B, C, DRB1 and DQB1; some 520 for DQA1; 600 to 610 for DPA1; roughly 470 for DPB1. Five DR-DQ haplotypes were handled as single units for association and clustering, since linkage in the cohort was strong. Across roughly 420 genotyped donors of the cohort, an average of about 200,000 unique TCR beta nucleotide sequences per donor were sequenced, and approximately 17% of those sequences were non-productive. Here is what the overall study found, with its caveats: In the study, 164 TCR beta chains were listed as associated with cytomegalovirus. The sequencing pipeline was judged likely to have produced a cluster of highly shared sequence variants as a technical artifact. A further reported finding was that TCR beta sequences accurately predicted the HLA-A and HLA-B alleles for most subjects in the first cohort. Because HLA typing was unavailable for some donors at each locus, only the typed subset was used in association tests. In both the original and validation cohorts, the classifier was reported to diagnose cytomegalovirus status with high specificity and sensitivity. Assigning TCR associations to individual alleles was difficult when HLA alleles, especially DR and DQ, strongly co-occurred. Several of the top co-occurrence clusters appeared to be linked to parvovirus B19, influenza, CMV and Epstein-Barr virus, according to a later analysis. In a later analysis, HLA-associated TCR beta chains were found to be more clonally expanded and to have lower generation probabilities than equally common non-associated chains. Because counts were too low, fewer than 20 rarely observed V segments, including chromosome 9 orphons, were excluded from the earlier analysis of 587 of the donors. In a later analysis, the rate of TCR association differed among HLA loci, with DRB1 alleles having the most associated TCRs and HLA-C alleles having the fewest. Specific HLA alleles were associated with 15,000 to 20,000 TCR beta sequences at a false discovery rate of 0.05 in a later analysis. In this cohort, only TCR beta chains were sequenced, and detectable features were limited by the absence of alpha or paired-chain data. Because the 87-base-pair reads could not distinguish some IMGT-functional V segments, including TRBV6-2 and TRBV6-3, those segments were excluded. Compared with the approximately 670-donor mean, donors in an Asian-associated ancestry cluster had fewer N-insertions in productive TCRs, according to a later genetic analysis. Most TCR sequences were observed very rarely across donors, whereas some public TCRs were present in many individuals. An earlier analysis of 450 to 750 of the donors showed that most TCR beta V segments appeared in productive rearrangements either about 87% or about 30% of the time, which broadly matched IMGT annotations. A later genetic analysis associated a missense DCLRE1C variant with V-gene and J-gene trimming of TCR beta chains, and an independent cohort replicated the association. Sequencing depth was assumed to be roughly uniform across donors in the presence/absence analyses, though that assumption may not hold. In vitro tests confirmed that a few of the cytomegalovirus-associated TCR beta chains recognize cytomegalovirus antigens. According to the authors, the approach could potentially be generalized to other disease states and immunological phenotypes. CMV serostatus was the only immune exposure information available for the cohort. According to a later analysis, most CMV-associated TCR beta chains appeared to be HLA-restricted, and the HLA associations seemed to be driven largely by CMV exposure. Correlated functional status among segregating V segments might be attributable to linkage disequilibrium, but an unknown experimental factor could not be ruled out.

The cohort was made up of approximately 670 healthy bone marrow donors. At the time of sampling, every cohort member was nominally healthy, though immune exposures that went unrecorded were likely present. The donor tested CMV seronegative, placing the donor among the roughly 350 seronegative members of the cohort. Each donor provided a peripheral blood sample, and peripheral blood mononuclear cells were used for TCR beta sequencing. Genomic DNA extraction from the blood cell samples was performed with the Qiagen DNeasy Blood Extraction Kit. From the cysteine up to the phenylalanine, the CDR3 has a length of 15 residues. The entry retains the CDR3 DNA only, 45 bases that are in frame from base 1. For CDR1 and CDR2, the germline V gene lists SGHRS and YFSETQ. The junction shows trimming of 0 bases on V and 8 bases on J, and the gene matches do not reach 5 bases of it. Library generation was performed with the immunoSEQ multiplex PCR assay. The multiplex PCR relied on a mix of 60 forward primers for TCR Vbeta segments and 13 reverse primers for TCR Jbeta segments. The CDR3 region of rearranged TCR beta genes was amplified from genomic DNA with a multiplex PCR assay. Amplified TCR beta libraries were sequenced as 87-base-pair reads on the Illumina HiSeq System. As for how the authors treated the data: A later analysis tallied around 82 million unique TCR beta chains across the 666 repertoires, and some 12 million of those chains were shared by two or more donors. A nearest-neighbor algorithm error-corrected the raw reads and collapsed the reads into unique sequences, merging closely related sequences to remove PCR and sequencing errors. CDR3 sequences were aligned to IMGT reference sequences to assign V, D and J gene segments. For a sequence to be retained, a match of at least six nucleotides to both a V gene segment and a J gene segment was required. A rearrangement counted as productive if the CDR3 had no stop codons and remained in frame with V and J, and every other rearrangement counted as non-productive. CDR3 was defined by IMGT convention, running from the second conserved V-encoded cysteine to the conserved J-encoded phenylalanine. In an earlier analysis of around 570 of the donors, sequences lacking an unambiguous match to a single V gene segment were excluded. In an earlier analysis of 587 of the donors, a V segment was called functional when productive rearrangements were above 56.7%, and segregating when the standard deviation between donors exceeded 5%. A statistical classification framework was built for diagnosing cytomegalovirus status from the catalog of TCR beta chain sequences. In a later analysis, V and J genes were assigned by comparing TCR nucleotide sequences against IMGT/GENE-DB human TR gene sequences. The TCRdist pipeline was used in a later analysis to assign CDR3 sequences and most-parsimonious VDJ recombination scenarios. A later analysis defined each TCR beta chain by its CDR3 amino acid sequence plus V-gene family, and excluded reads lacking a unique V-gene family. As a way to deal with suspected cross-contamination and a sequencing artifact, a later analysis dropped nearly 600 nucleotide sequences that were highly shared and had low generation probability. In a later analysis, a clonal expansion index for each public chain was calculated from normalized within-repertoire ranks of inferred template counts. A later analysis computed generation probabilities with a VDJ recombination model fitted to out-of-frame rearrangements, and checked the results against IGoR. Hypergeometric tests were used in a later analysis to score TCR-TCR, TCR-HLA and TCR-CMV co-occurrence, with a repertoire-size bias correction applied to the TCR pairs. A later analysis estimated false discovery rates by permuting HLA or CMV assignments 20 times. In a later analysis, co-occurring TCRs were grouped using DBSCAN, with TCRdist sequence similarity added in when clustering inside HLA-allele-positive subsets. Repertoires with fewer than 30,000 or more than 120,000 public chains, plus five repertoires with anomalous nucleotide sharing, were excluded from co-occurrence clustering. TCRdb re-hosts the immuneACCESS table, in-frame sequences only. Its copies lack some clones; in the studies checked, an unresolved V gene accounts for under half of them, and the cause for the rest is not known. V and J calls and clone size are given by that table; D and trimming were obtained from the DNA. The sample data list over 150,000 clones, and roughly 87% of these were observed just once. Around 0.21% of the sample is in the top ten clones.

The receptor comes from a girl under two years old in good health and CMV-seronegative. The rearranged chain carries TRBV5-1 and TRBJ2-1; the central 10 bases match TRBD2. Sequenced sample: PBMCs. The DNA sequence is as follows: TGCGCCAGCAGCTTGGTGGCTAGCGGGAGACATGAGCAGTTCTTC. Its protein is CASSLVASGRHEQFF.